This TCR beta chain is from a study of blood T cell repertoires in COVID-19. Study at large: There were acute and convalescent COVID-19 samples, and they came from the United States, Italy and Spain. T cells, B-cell-depleted T cells, or PBMCs provided the cDNA or gDNA that served as material.

V lost 1 base to trimming and J lost 0 bases, with 13 bases between them. The V gene's germline CDR1 is SNHLY and CDR2 FYNNEI. This CDR3 contains 17 residues. Followed longitudinally, the Seattle patients had been enrolled during active infection. TCRdb's table, derived via immunoSEQ multiplex PCR, lists solely in-frame clones and lacks some. The sample yields some 180,000 clones, roughly 80% seen once. The specimen was peripheral blood. The receptor was isolated from a woman aged 60 to 75 with COVID-19, enrolled during active disease. V gene TRBV2 combines with J gene TRBJ1-5, with D unresolved. Here the CDR3 DNA reads TGTGCCAGCAGTGAAGGCAGCAGGTCATATAGCAATCAGCCCCAGCATTTT. Translated, it gives CASSEGSRSYSNQPQHF.